Below are 30 T cell receptor beta chains sequenced from a single sample in a study of T cells in Graves' hyperthyroidism and ophthalmopathy. RNA transcripts served as the template for amplifying TCR beta CDR3 regions. HTBI primers were used for first-round RT-PCR of the TCR CDR3. In TCRdb, the multiplex PCR reads were re-called with MiXCR into one record per CDR3 protein. The repertoire holds hundreds of thousands of distinct CDR3 sequences, with about 15% as singletons. The sample was blood. The receptors here all came from a young woman with Graves' hyperthyroidism.

This clonotype was detected only a few times. The V call is TRBV27, the J call TRBJ1-6, with 9 bases that match TRBD1. The CDR3 is made up of 14 amino acids. From germline, CDR1 is MNHEY and CDR2 SMNVEV (reference sequence). The junction had 7 bases not matched to a gene; V was cut back by 8 bases and J by 8 bases. CDR3 DNA sequence: TGTGCCAGCGGAGGGGACAGGGTTTATTCACCCCTCCACTTT. Its translation is CASGGDRVYSPLHF.

A few counts support this clonotype. The genes are TRBV24-1 and TRBJ2-3; 9 bases match TRBD2. Germline V gives CDR1 KGHDR, CDR2 SFDVKD. Losses at the gene ends were 3 bases for V and 0 bases for J; bases not matched to a gene: 3. The CDR3 is made up of 16 amino acids. The CDR3 reads CATSDRTSESTDTQYF. The CDR3 DNA is TGTGCCACCAGTGATAGGACTAGCGAAAGCACAGATACGCAGTATTTT.

In this sample, this clonotype turned up many times. The chain is built from TRBV7-9 and TRBJ2-5; TRBD1 matches 8 bases. This CDR3 is 16 amino acids long. Germline CDR1 SEHNR, CDR2 FQNEAQ (reference sequence). Trimming removed 1 base from V and 4 bases from J; junction bases left unmatched: 8. The CDR3 sequence: CASSLGSLTGAETQYF. The CDR3 nucleotides are TGTGCCAGCAGCTTAGGTTCCCTGACAGGGGCAGAGACCCAGTACTTC.

This clonotype has ten or more counts. The chain combines TRBV29-1 with TRBJ1-4; 11 nucleotides agree with TRBD1. The CDR3 covers 13 residues. V trimming: 6 bases; J trimming: 8 bases; junction bases outside the gene matches: 5. Per germline, CDR1 SQVTM and CDR2 ANQGSEA. The CDR3 loop reads CSVYGTGGEKLFF. The CDR3 region has the DNA TGCAGCGTATACGGGACAGGGGGAGAAAAACTGTTTTTT.

This chain joins TRBV4-3 and TRBJ1-5; D ambiguous. CDR3 length equals 13 residues. Trimming took 0 bases from V and 6 from J, leaving 6 bases between them. In germline, CDR1 is LGHNA, CDR2 YSLEER. CDR3 nucleotide sequence: TGCGCCAGCAGCCAAGATTCGGTTCAGCCCCAGCATTTT. Its translation is CASSQDSVQPQHF.

The table lists this clonotype with many counts. The rearrangement uses TRBV3-1 and TRBJ2-1; 7 nucleotides line up with TRBD2. CDR3 length equals 15 residues. The V gene end was trimmed by 4 bases and the J gene end by 3 bases; junction bases not matched to a gene: 6. Germline assignment: CDR1 LGHDT and CDR2 YNNKEL (reference sequence). This chain's CDR3 is CASSPRWEGYNEQFF. For the CDR3, the DNA is TGTGCCAGCAGCCCCCGGTGGGAGGGCTACAATGAGCAGTTCTTC.

This clonotype appeared a single time. A clone one base away is much larger, so this may be a read error. The chain employs TRBV5-6 and TRBJ2-5; TRBD1 is a possible D gene (6 bases). The germline gives CDR1 SGHDT, CDR2 YYEEEE. V lost 4 bases, J lost 5 bases, and 18 bases lay in between. The CDR3 runs 15 residues. In DNA form, the CDR3 reads TGTGCCAGCAGCCCCGGTGGGGGCAGAGTGGAGACCCAGTACTTC. Encoded protein: CASSPGGGRVETQYF. The whole variable domain, remainder taken from reference TRBV5-6 and TRBJ2-5, is DAGVTQSPTHLIKTRGQQVTLRCSPKSGHDTVSWYQQALGQGPQFIFQYYEEEERQRGNFPDRFSGHQFPNYSSELNVNALLLGDSALYLCASSPGGGRVETQYFGPGTRLLVL.

The V and J genes are TRBV7-2 and TRBJ1-2; 10 positions agree with TRBD1. V was clipped by 5 bases and J by 4 bases; unmatched bases: 7. Germline V gives CDR1 SGHTA, CDR2 FQGNSA. The CDR3 contains 15 residues. In DNA form, the CDR3 reads TGTGCCAGCAGCATCGGACAGGGGGTGGGCTATGGCTACACCTTC. As protein: CASSIGQGVGYGYTF.

A few counts support this clonotype. The chain joins TRBV3-1 to TRBJ1-1, with TRBD1 matching over 7 bases. CDR1 and CDR2 (germline): LGHDT, YNNKEL (reference sequence). The CDR3 covers 13 residues. The ends lost 2 bases at V and 12 bases at J; junction bases unmatched: 9. CDR3 DNA: TGTGCCAGCAGCCAAAGCGGGGCCAGGGGGTCTTTCTTT. Amino acids: CASSQSGARGSFF.

In its sample, this clonotype was seen a few times. The chain combines TRBV28 with TRBJ2-5; D call uncertain. V lost 3 bases, J lost 2 bases, and 10 bases lay in between. This CDR3 is built from 14 residues. Per the germline V gene, CDR1 is MDHEN and CDR2 is SYDVKM. CDR3 loop: CASSLPELQETQYF. As DNA, the CDR3 is TGTGCCAGCAGTTTGCCCGAGCTTCAAGAGACCCAGTACTTC. The variable domain in full, completed from reference TRBV28 and TRBJ2-5, reads DVKVTQSSRYLVKRTGEKVFLECVQDMDHENMFWYRQDPGLGLRLIYFSYDVKMKEKGDIPEGYSVSREKKERFSLILESASTNQTSMYLCASSLPELQETQYFGPGTRLLVL.

The table lists this clonotype with many counts. The chain is built from TRBV7-2 and TRBJ1-1; possible D gene TRBD1, 5 bases. The CDR3 is made up of 14 amino acids. Trimming left V 3 bases short and J 6 bases short, with 14 bases between. Germline V lookup: CDR1 SGHTA, CDR2 FQGNSA. The CDR3 loop reads CASSLNRYSPEAFF. The CDR3, as DNA: TGTGCCAGCAGCTTGAACAGGTACAGTCCTGAAGCTTTCTTT.

This clonotype occurred many times. The rearrangement uses TRBV12-3 or TRBV12-4 and TRBJ1-1, with D possibly TRBD1 on 5 matching bases. This CDR3 is 15 amino acids long. Trimming stripped 5 bases from V and 4 bases from J, with 17 bases between. CDR3 amino acids: CASSRQGPVGTEAFF. In DNA form, the CDR3 reads TGTGCCAGCAGTAGGCAGGGACCCGTGGGCACTGAAGCTTTCTTT.

This clonotype was detected ten times or more. The V call is TRBV2, the J call TRBJ2-5, with D unresolved. Trimming removed 6 bases from V and 5 bases from J, with 7 bases in between. Germline CDR1 and CDR2: SNHLY and FYNNEI. This CDR3 contains 11 residues. CDR3: CASRVWETQYF. Written as DNA, the CDR3 is TGTGCCAGCAGGGTTTGGGAGACCCAGTACTTC. Looking up the rest from reference TRBV2 and TRBJ2-5 gives the full variable domain: EPEVTQTPSHQVTQMGQEVILRCVPISNHLYFYWYRQILGQKVEFLVSFYNNEISEKSEIFDDQFSVERPDGSNFTLKIRSTKLEDSAMYFCASRVWETQYFGPGTRLLVL.

This clonotype was picked up many times. This chain connects TRBV28 to TRBJ2-7, with D perhaps given as TRBD1 or TRBD2 (5 bases each). V dropped 6 bases and J dropped 2 bases, with 14 bases sitting between them. The length of the CDR3 is 14 residues. CDR1 and CDR2 (germline): MDHEN, SYDVKM. CDR3 nucleotides: TGTGCCAGCAGGACCGGGACGATTACCTACGAGCAGTACTTC. Translated, it gives CASRTGTITYEQYF.

This clonotype was seen at least ten times. This chain uses TRBV28 with TRBJ2-7; D unresolved. With 8 bases removed from V and 5 bases from J, the gap between germline ends came to 16 bases. CDR1 MDHEN and CDR2 SYDVKM come from the germline V gene. The CDR3 extends over 13 amino acids. CDR3 sequence: CASSLGRYNEQYF. The CDR3 bases are TGTGCCAGCTCCCTCGGCAGGTACAACGAGCAGTACTTC.

This clonotype was seen at least ten times. The chain joins TRBV12-3 or TRBV12-4 to TRBJ2-5, with no clear D. V dropped 3 bases and J dropped 2 bases, with 13 bases sitting between them. The CDR3 sequence is 15 residues long. The CDR3 sequence is CASSFWQATQETQYF. The CDR3, as DNA: TGTGCCAGCAGTTTTTGGCAGGCGACTCAAGAGACCCAGTACTTC.

This clonotype has at least ten counts. The V and J genes are TRBV27 and TRBJ2-2, with TRBD1 as a possible D gene (6 bases). Germline lookup yields CDR1 MNHEY and CDR2 SMNVEV (reference sequence). This CDR3 has 15 amino acids. V was trimmed by 6 bases and J by 5 bases, leaving 16 bases between them. The CDR3 is CASRPLGARTGELFF. In DNA, the CDR3 is TGTGCCAGCAGACCTTTGGGGGCGCGAACCGGGGAGCTGTTTTTT.

This clonotype was recorded many times. The chain has TRBV20-1 and TRBJ2-3, with D perhaps TRBD2 (5 bases). The ends were cut back, 3 bases at V and 2 bases at J, with 12 bases in the middle. The CDR3 totals 14 residues. Germline CDR1 DFQATT, CDR2 SNEGSKA (reference sequence). The CDR3, as DNA: TGCAGTGCTAGTTTTCGGGGATACACAGATACGCAGTATTTT. It codes for CSASFRGYTDTQYF.

This clonotype showed up many times. The gene calls are TRBV12-3 or TRBV12-4 and TRBJ2-3, with TRBD2 matching 8 bases. This CDR3 comprises 15 residues. Trimming removed 1 base from V and 2 bases from J; junction bases left unmatched: 2. The CDR3 is CASSLGLAITDTQYF. CDR3 DNA: TGTGCCAGCAGTTTAGGACTAGCGATCACAGATACGCAGTATTTT.

This clonotype was detected only once. V is TRBV9 and J is TRBJ2-2, with D uncertain. This CDR3 is built from 15 residues. The germline CDR1 and CDR2 sequences are SGDLS and YYNGEE. Trimming stripped 0 bases from V and 6 bases from J, with 12 bases between. CDR3 nucleotides: TGTGCCAGCAGCGTAGTCGCGGTGCAGGCCGGGGAGCTGTTTTTT. Its translation: CASSVVAVQAGELFF.

The rearrangement joins TRBV11-2 to TRBJ1-5; D not certain. The germline CDR1 and CDR2 sequences are SGHAT and FQNNGV. The CDR3 contains 12 residues. The ends were cut back, 5 bases at V and 6 bases at J, with 8 bases in the middle. The CDR3 bases are TGTGCCAGCAGCGATCTAGGTCAGCCCCAGCATTTT. This translates into CASSDLGQPQHF.

As DNA, the CDR3 is TGTGCCACCAGCAGAGATCGCACAGTCAATCAGCCCCAGCATTTT. Translated, it gives CATSRDRTVNQPQHF. The chain joins TRBV15 to TRBJ1-5; D call uncertain. V dropped 0 bases and J dropped 3 bases, with 9 bases sitting between them. The CDR3 is made up of 15 amino acids. Looked up from germline, CDR1 is LNHNV and CDR2 is YYDKDF (reference sequence).

The rearrangement uses TRBV10-2 and TRBJ2-1, with a tentative D call TRBD2 (6 bases). Germline CDR1 and CDR2: WSHSY and SAAADI. Trimming took 7 bases from V and 7 from J, leaving 23 bases between them. This CDR3 spans 16 amino acids. The CDR3: CASNKRSGPPGNEQFF. The DNA for the CDR3 is TGCGCCAGCAATAAGCGGAGCGGGCCTCCGGGGAATGAGCAGTTCTTC.

This sequence joins TRBV6-6 and TRBJ2-2, with 7 bases that match TRBD1. Germline V gives CDR1 MNHNY, CDR2 SVGAGI (reference sequence). The CDR3 length is 19 residues. V shed 3 bases and J 0 bases; nucleotides not matched to a gene: 13. The CDR3 DNA reads TGTGCCAGCAGTTATCGAAGGGACAGACAATCCGCGAACACCGGGGAGCTGTTTTTT. It encodes CASSYRRDRQSANTGELFF.

This clonotype was seen many times. This chain connects TRBV5-1 to TRBJ1-1; 10 positions match TRBD1. The CDR3 covers 13 residues. CDR1 is SGHRS, CDR2 YFSETQ, per germline. J lost 6 bases, V lost 6 bases, and 5 bases had no gene match. The CDR3 here is CASNRDRGSEAFF. As DNA, the CDR3 is TGCGCCAGCAATCGGGACAGGGGTTCTGAAGCTTTCTTT.

This clonotype was seen more than once but under ten times. The CDR3 DNA follows: TGTGCCAGCAGCACCGGGACAGGGAACGGAAACACCATATATTTT. Residues: CASSTGTGNGNTIYF. This chain connects TRBV7-9 to TRBJ1-3, with TRBD1 matching 9 bases. Trimming took 5 bases from V and 4 from J; bases not matched to a gene: 6. Germline CDR1 reads SEHNR; CDR2 reads FQNEAQ (reference sequence). CDR3 length: 15 amino acids.

The chain uses TRBV28 and TRBJ2-7; TRBD1 matches 12 bases. CDR1 and CDR2 from the germline V gene are MDHEN and SYDVKM. After removal of 7 bases from V and 6 bases from J, the junction contained 4 bases not matched to a gene. The length of the CDR3 is 13 residues. The CDR3 bases are TGTGCCAGCATGGGACAGGGGGCGCGCGAGCAGTACTTC. Its protein product is CASMGQGAREQYF.

This clonotype was counted at least ten times. The chain carries TRBV11-2 and TRBJ2-1; tentative D call: TRBD1 (5 bases). This CDR3 is built from 16 residues. V was trimmed by 6 bases and J by 6 bases, leaving 21 bases between them. Germline V gene lookup returns CDR1 SGHAT and CDR2 FQNNGV. CDR3 sequence: CASSWTRTYRGNEQFF. The DNA of the CDR3 is TGTGCCAGCAGTTGGACCCGGACCTATAGGGGCAATGAGCAGTTCTTC.

At least ten counts were recorded for this clonotype. V is TRBV12-3 or TRBV12-4 and J is TRBJ1-2, with D maybe TRBD1 (5 bases). The CDR3 length is 17 residues. V lost 3 bases and J 5 bases, leaving 22 bases between the germline ends. The CDR3 reads CASSLRQTMDGQYGYTF. CDR3 DNA: TGTGCCAGCAGTTTGAGGCAGACCATGGATGGACAATATGGCTACACCTTC.

This clonotype has ten or more counts. The V and J genes are TRBV18 and TRBJ2-5; D not resolved. Germline V gene data show CDR1 as KGHSH and CDR2 as LQKENI. The CDR3 covers 15 residues. With 5 bases removed from V and 2 bases from J, the gap between germline ends came to 15 bases. DNA of the CDR3: TGTGCCAGCTCAAATGCGCTAGACTGGCAAGAGACCCAGTACTTC. This translates into CASSNALDWQETQYF.